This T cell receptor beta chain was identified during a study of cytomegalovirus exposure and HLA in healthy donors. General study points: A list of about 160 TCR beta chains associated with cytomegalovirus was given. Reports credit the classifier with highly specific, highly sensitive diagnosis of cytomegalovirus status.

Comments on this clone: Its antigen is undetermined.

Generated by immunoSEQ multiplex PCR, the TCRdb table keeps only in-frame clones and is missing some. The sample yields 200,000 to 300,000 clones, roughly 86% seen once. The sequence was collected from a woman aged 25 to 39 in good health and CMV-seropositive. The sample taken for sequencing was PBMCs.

The CDR3 DNA reads as TGTGCCAGCACGTCCCCTAGGATGAACACTGAAGCTTTCTTT. Translation gives CASTSPRMNTEAFF. The chain combines TRBV28 with TRBJ1-1; no firm D call. Germline CDR1 and CDR2: MDHEN and SYDVKM. The CDR3 extends over 14 amino acids. V gave up 7 bases and J gave up 0 bases, with 12 bases separating them.